Listed below are T cell receptor beta chains from one sample, sequenced in a study of blood T cell repertoires in COVID-19. Here immunoSEQ multiplex PCR was the method, and the copy in TCRdb shows in-frame clones only, minus some. The sample contains some 220,000 clones, around 84% of which appear only once. Sequencing input: peripheral blood. These receptors all come from a woman aged 55-75 years who had recovered from COVID-19. Each CDR3 is given without its conserved first and last residue.

length | V | CDR3
10 | TRBV20-1 | SASARSSEAF
13 | TRBV7-2 | ASSASGASYNEQF
16 | TRBV14 | ASSQDVGRGYSMDTQY
16 | TRBV19 | ASSTLRSYSGWDEKLF
16 | TRBV30 | AWSVGLAGLSSYNEQF
14 | TRBV4-1 | ASSELGQKSNYGYT
13 | TRBV18 | ASSPPGTGPSPLH
11 | TRBV7-2 | ASSLEREDTQY
14 | TRBV6-6 | ASSYSSSGGIYEQY
13 | TRBV10-1 | ASSGRGLQNTEAF
16 | TRBV3-1/TRBV3-2 | ASSQAGIGGDPYNEQF
12 | TRBV7-8 | ASSWRGENTEAF
13 | TRBV19 | ASSIRQGPTYEQY
13 | TRBV6-5 | ASRRTGSSTSGYT
13 | TRBV7-3 | ASSPQGFPGETQY
18 | TRBV2 | ASSEALRGLDRFTNQPQH
13 | TRBV7-8 | ASSQTGTGYYEQY
14 | TRBV9 | ASSVSGTSGGGTQY
12 | TRBV27 | ASSLAQGADEQY